These 28 T cell receptor beta chains share one sample of origin, sequenced in a study of T cells in Graves' hyperthyroidism and ophthalmopathy. RNA transcripts served as the template for amplifying TCR beta CDR3 regions. The TCR CDR3 first-round RT-PCR relied on the HTBI primer set. A single record per CDR3 protein comes from TCRdb applying MiXCR to the multiplex PCR reads. The sample holds about 400,000 distinct CDR3 sequences, about 15% seen once. The material sequenced was blood. The origin of the receptors is a woman aged 25 to 45 with Graves' hyperthyroidism.

V is TRBV19 and J is TRBJ2-7, with TRBD1 as a possible D gene (6 bases). The germline V gene encodes CDR1 LNHDA and CDR2 SQIVND (reference sequence). The CDR3 is made up of 15 amino acids. V lost 3 bases and J 3 bases, leaving 15 bases between the germline ends. CDR3 DNA: TGTGCCAGTAGTATTGCGTCAGGGGAAAACTACGAGCAGTACTTC. Translating it yields CASSIASGENYEQYF.

This clonotype was counted many times. The chain couples TRBV28 to TRBJ2-6; 9 bases are shared with TRBD1. Germline loops: CDR1 MDHEN, CDR2 SYDVKM. Trimming removed 8 bases from V and 6 bases from J; junction bases left unmatched: 17. The CDR3 runs to 18 residues. CDR3 DNA sequence: TGTGCCAGCCAAAGCCCTACCGGGACAGGGAGAGAGGCCAACGTCCTGACTTTC. Its protein is CASQSPTGTGREANVLTF.

The J gene is TRBJ2-7, the V gene TRBV30; D unresolved. Germline values: CDR1 GTSNPN, CDR2 SVGIG (reference sequence). The CDR3 extends over 12 amino acids. V lost 0 bases to trimming and J lost 0 bases, with 3 bases between them. The CDR3 DNA follows: TGTGCCTGGAGTGTGAGCTCCTACGAGCAGTACTTC. Protein product: CAWSVSSYEQYF. The entire variable domain, with the rest obtained from reference TRBV30 and TRBJ2-7, is as follows: SQTIHQWPATLVQPVGSPLSLECTVEGTSNPNLYWYRQAAGRGLQLLFYSVGIGQISSEVPQNLSASRPQDRQFILSSKKLLLSDSGFYLCAWSVSSYEQYFGPGTRLTVT.

This clonotype was seen a handful of times. The chain is built from TRBV10-3 and TRBJ2-7, with 7 positions matching TRBD2. With 7 bases clipped from V and 5 bases from J, the junction kept 8 bases outside the gene matches. The CDR3 spans 13 residues. The germline V gene encodes CDR1 ENHRY and CDR2 SYGVKD. The CDR3 spells CAINKKREDEQYF. The CDR3 DNA reads TGTGCCATCAATAAAAAACGGGAGGACGAGCAGTACTTC.

This clonotype was counted only a few times. The gene calls are TRBV2 and TRBJ1-1, with no clear D. The CDR3 runs 13 residues. CDR1 is SNHLY, CDR2 FYNNEI, per germline. V was pared by 10 bases and J by 1 base, with 13 bases between. The CDR3 bases are TGTGCCACCAAGACACAGCCGAACACTGAAGCTTTCTTT. The encoded protein is CATKTQPNTEAFF.

The V and J genes are TRBV2 and TRBJ1-2; D ambiguous. Trimming removed 2 bases from V and 0 bases from J, with 13 bases in between. The length of the CDR3 is 16 residues. In germline, CDR1 is SNHLY, CDR2 FYNNEI. CDR3 nucleotides: TGTGCCAGCAGTGAATTTAAACGGGGAGCTAACTATGGCTACACCTTC. It encodes CASSEFKRGANYGYTF.

This clonotype was seen only a few times. The chain is built from TRBV9 and TRBJ2-1, with TRBD1 identical over 7 bases. The CDR3 has 16 residues. V lost 2 bases, J lost 4 bases, and 9 bases stayed unmatched. The germline gives CDR1 SGDLS, CDR2 YYNGEE. The CDR3 loop is CASSVTRDRTYNEQFF. CDR3 in DNA: TGTGCCAGCAGCGTGACCCGGGACAGAACTTACAATGAGCAGTTCTTC.

CDR3 region: CARTTHPRGEKLFF. CDR3 DNA sequence: TGCGCCAGGACTACACACCCTCGGGGGGAAAAACTGTTTTTT. The chain carries TRBV10-1 and TRBJ1-4, with a tentative D call TRBD1 (5 bases). The CDR3 loop spans 14 amino acids. Deletions cut 9 bases from V and 8 bases from J, with 19 bases between. Germline CDR1 is WNHNN and CDR2 is SYGVQD (reference sequence).

J is TRBJ2-7 and V is TRBV7-6; 8 nucleotides align to TRBD1. V lost 5 bases to trimming and J lost 1 base; unmatched junction nucleotides: 7. The germline V gene has CDR1 SGHVS and CDR2 FNYEAQ. The CDR3 length is 15 residues. CDR3 sequence reads: CASSPRDRRSYEQYF. CDR3 bases: TGTGCCAGCAGCCCCCGGGACAGGAGGTCCTACGAGCAGTACTTC.

The genes are TRBV28 and TRBJ1-1; TRBD1 matches at 7 bases. The CDR3 is made up of 16 amino acids. CDR1 MDHEN and CDR2 SYDVKM come from the germline V gene. J lost 1 base, V lost 4 bases, and 9 bases had no gene match. The DNA for the CDR3 is TGTGCCAGCAGTTCCCCCGCGACAGGGAAGAACACTGAAGCTTTCTTT. Its protein is CASSSPATGKNTEAFF.

This clonotype was counted at least ten times. The V and J genes are TRBV6-1 and TRBJ2-3; TRBD2 matches 10 bases. Per the germline V gene, CDR1 is MNHNS and CDR2 is SASEGT. The CDR3 consists of 16 residues. V shed 4 bases, J shed 4 bases, and the junction held 8 bases outside the gene matches. CDR3 sequence reads: CASSGRAGGQPDTQYF. CDR3 DNA: TGTGCCAGCAGTGGACGAGCGGGAGGGCAACCAGATACGCAGTATTTT.

The chain employs TRBV5-1 and TRBJ1-4, with D uncertain. This CDR3 spans 13 amino acids. Trimming stripped 4 bases from V and 8 bases from J, with 12 bases between. Germline V gene lookup returns CDR1 SGHRS and CDR2 YFSETQ. The CDR3 loop is CASSTDLGEKLFF. The DNA for the CDR3 is TGCGCCAGCAGCACGGACTTGGGCGAAAAACTGTTTTTT.

Ten or more counts support this clonotype. The J gene is TRBJ2-1, the V gene TRBV5-1; 8 bases map to TRBD2. Germline loops: CDR1 SGHRS, CDR2 YFSETQ. This CDR3 has 16 amino acids. J lost 1 base, V lost 0 bases, and 3 bases had no gene match. This chain's CDR3 is CASSLDGRVSYNEQFF. CDR3 nucleotides: TGCGCCAGCAGCTTGGACGGGAGGGTGTCCTACAATGAGCAGTTCTTC.

This chain uses TRBV6-1 with TRBJ2-1, with a tentative D call TRBD1 (6 bases). Looked up from germline, CDR1 is MNHNS and CDR2 is SASEGT. V lost 3 bases, J lost 7 bases, and 13 bases lay in between. The CDR3 is made up of 14 amino acids. CDR3 protein: CASSETGRVNEQFF. DNA of the CDR3: TGTGCCAGCAGTGAGACAGGAAGAGTTAATGAGCAGTTCTTC.

This chain connects TRBV6-1 to TRBJ1-4, with TRBD1 matching 8 bases. This CDR3 contains 13 residues. Germline trimming cut 6 bases from V and 13 bases from J; bases unmatched to any gene: 10. CDR1 and CDR2 (germline): MNHNS, SASEGT. Written as DNA, the CDR3 is TGTGCCAGCAGAAGGACAGGGCCCGGGGGACTGTTTTTT. It translates to CASRRTGPGGLFF.

The sample holds a few counts of this clonotype. The chain uses TRBV20-1 and TRBJ1-6; perhaps TRBD1 as D (5 bases). The CDR3 runs 18 residues. V was shortened by 0 bases and J by 1 base, with 16 bases between the two germline ends. Germline V gene data show CDR1 as DFQATT and CDR2 as SNEGSKA (reference sequence). The CDR3 DNA reads TGCAGTGCTAGAGATCCCGCCTCGGGGGGGTCCTATAATTCACCCCTCCACTTT. Protein product: CSARDPASGGSYNSPLHF.

As regards this clonotype: A much bigger clone sits one base away, suggesting this may be a read error. The chain carries TRBV3-1 and TRBJ1-3; D is unclear. V was cut by 1 base and J by 2 bases, with 15 bases left in between. Germline V CDR1 and CDR2: LGHDT, YNNKEL (reference sequence). The CDR3 spans 17 residues. The CDR3 sequence is CASSQAAVAVAGNTIYF. CDR3 in DNA: TGTGCCAGCAGCCAAGCTGCCGTCGCAGTAGCTGGAAACACCATATATTTT.

V usage is TRBV11-3 and J usage is TRBJ2-1, with D tentatively TRBD1 or TRBD2 (6 bases each). Trimming took off 5 bases at V and 13 bases at J, with 21 bases between the two ends. Germline values: CDR1 SGHNT, CDR2 YENEEA. The CDR3 extends over 14 amino acids. CDR3 loop: CASSPIEGGWGQFF. CDR3 coding DNA: TGTGCCAGCAGCCCGATAGAAGGGGGGTGGGGACAGTTCTTC.

This clonotype was picked up many times. The V gene is TRBV2, the J gene TRBJ2-1; D possibly corresponds to TRBD1 (6 bases). Germline V gene lookup returns CDR1 SNHLY and CDR2 FYNNEI. The CDR3 is 17 amino acids. V gave up 5 bases and J gave up 0 bases, with 17 bases separating them. The chain's CDR3 is CASSKGGRISSYNEQFF. In DNA, the CDR3 is TGTGCCAGCAGTAAAGGGGGTAGGATTAGCTCCTACAATGAGCAGTTCTTC.

This clonotype was seen many times. This chain uses TRBV4-2 with TRBJ1-1, with 7 bases identical to TRBD1. Germline CDR1 reads LGHNA; CDR2 reads YNFKEQ. Germline trimming cut 1 base from V and 0 bases from J; bases unmatched to any gene: 5. This CDR3 is 16 amino acids long. CDR3 region: CASSQGQGVMNTEAFF. CDR3 bases: TGTGCCAGCAGCCAAGGGCAGGGGGTCATGAACACTGAAGCTTTCTTT.

This clonotype was counted at least ten times. The chain links TRBV24-1 to TRBJ2-3; TRBD1 might be the D (5 bases). This CDR3 spans 14 amino acids. Germline CDR1 reads KGHDR; CDR2 reads SFDVKD. Trimming left V 4 bases short and J 2 bases short, with 9 bases between. The CDR3 DNA reads TGTGCCACCAGTGACAGACAGACCACAGATACGCAGTATTTT. Protein product: CATSDRQTTDTQYF.

V gene TRBV14 combines with J gene TRBJ2-3; D remains ambiguous. Germline V CDR1 and CDR2: SGHDN, FVKESK. V was cut by 2 bases and J by 7 bases, with 16 bases left in between. This CDR3 spans 15 amino acids. CDR3 sequence: CASSQPQVSWNTQYF. CDR3 nucleotide sequence: TGTGCCAGCAGCCAACCCCAAGTCAGTTGGAATACGCAGTATTTT.

Many counts were recorded for this clonotype. As DNA, the CDR3 is TGTGCCAGCAGGGCTGACAGTATGGGGAAACTGTTTTTT. It is translated as CASRADSMGKLFF. The rearrangement joins TRBV2 to TRBJ1-4, with D perhaps TRBD1 (5 bases). The V gene's germline CDR1 is SNHLY and CDR2 FYNNEI. The CDR3 runs 13 residues. Trimming removed 6 bases from V and 11 bases from J, with 16 bases in between.

This clonotype was counted a few times. The chain has TRBV4-2 and TRBJ2-2; D not certain. Trimming took 0 bases from V and 7 from J, leaving 3 bases between them. The CDR3 is made up of 12 amino acids. Per germline, CDR1 LGHNA and CDR2 YNFKEQ. The CDR3 sequence is CASSQDYGELFF. The CDR3 nucleotides are TGTGCCAGCAGCCAAGATTACGGGGAGCTGTTTTTT.

This clonotype was found a few times. The chain couples TRBV2 to TRBJ2-3; 12 nucleotides agree with TRBD1. V was clipped by 10 bases and J by 6 bases; unmatched bases: 14. CDR1 and CDR2 (germline): SNHLY, FYNNEI. The CDR3 runs to 16 residues. DNA for the CDR3: TGTGCCAACCTCCAGCCCGGGACAGGGGGCGATGATACGCAGTATTTT. Translation: CANLQPGTGGDDTQYF.

At least ten counts were recorded for this clonotype. The V and J genes are TRBV28 and TRBJ1-1; D unclear. V gave up 6 bases and J gave up 0 bases, with 5 bases separating them. The germline CDR1 and CDR2 sequences are MDHEN and SYDVKM. The CDR3 has 12 residues. CDR3 sequence reads: CASSVLNTEAFF. The CDR3 DNA is TGTGCCAGCAGCGTCTTGAACACTGAAGCTTTCTTT.

In this sample, this clonotype turned up many times. The rearrangement links TRBV5-1 to TRBJ1-2; the match to TRBD1 covers 10 bases. Trimming at V came to 3 bases and at J to 3 bases, leaving 8 bases not matched to a gene. Germline V gene data show CDR1 as SGHRS and CDR2 as YFSETQ. CDR3 size: 16 residues. The CDR3 DNA sequence: TGCGCCAGCAGCTCCGGGACAGGGGATTGGGACTATGGCTACACCTTC. It encodes CASSSGTGDWDYGYTF.

In this sample, this clonotype turned up many times. The chain joins TRBV2 to TRBJ2-7; 10 nucleotides line up with TRBD2. The CDR3 spans 14 residues. Germline V gives CDR1 SNHLY, CDR2 FYNNEI. V was clipped by 4 bases and J by 6 bases; unmatched bases: 6. CDR3 DNA: TGTGCCAGCAGTGCCCTAGCGGGAGCGAGCGAGCAGTACTTC. Translating it yields CASSALAGASEQYF.